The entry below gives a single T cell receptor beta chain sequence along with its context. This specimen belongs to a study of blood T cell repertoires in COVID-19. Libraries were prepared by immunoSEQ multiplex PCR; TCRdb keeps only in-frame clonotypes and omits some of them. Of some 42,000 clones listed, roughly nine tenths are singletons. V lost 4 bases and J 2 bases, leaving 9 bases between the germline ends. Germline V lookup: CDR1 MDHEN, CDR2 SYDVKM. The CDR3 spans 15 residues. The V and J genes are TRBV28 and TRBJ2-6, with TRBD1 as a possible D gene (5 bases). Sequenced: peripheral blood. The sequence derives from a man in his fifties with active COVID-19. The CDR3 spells CASSSRVAGANVLTF. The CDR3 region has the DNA TGTGCCAGCAGTTCCAGGGTAGCTGGGGCCAACGTCCTGACTTTC.